The clone carrying this T cell receptor (beta chain) has a handful of counts. Its target is not known. The sample's time point: pre-sensitization, week 0. The treatment denotes: therapeutic diphenylcyclopropenone sensitization with weekly scalp DPC. These data belong to a study of human T cells and chemical hapten exposure. Study at large: For the roughly 23-week duration of the study, patients were given weekly doses of diphenylcyclopropenone on the scalp.

Study conclusions and caveats: Each of the donors had alopecia, so their immune responses may not resemble those of healthy people.

TCRdb called the RACE reads again in MiXCR, with one record for every CDR3 protein. The table lists 150,000 to 200,000 distinct CDR3 sequences, more than 25% of them singletons. CDR3 size: 12 residues. Trimming cost V 4 bases and J 0 bases, with 1 base left between them. Germline-derived CDR1 and CDR2 are SNHLY and FYNNEI. The clonotype originates from a woman aged 25 to 39 with alopecia areata. Some clones in this sample may be carry-over from other donors' samples. The rearrangement uses TRBV2 and TRBJ1-3; D unclear. Specimen: whole blood, collected in connection with sensitization to the hapten diphenylcyclopropenone (DPC). The CDR3 sequence: CASSGSGNTIYF. Written as DNA, the CDR3 is TGTGCCAGCAGTGGCTCTGGAAACACCATATATTTT.